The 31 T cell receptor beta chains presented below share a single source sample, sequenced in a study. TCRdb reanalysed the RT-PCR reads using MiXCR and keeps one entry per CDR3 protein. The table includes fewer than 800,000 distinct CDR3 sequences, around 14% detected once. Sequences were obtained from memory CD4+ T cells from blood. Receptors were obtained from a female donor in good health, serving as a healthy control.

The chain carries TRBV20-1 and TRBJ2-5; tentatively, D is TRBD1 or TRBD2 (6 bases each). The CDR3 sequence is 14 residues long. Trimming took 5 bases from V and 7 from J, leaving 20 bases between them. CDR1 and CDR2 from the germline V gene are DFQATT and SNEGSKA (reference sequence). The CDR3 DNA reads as TGCAGTGCTGACGAGGGGGGATTCTCGGGGACCCAGTACTTC. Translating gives CSADEGGFSGTQYF.

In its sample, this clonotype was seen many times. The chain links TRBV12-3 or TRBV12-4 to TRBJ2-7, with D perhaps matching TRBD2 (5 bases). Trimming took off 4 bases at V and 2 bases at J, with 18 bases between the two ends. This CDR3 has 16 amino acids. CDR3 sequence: CASSSAGRTLAYEQYF. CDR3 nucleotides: TGTGCCAGCAGTTCGGCCGGACGGACTCTCGCCTACGAGCAGTACTTC.

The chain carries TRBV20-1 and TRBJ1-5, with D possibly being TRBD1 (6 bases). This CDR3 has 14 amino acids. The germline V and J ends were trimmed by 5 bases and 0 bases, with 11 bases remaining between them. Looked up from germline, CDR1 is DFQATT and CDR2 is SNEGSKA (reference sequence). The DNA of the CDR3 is TGCAGTGCTTTCAGACAGGATAGCAATCAGCCCCAGCATTTT. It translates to CSAFRQDSNQPQHF.

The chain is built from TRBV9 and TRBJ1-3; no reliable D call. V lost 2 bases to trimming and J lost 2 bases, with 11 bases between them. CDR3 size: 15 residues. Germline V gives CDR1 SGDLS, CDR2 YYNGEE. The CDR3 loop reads CASSVAVSTGNTIYF. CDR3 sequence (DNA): TGTGCCAGCAGCGTGGCAGTATCCACTGGAAACACCATATATTTT.

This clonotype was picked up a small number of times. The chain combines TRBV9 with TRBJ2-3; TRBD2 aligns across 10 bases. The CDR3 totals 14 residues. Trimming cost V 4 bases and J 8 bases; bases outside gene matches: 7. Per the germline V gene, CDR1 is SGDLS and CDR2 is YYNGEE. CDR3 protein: CASSRAGGLGTQYF. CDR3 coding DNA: TGTGCCAGCAGCCGAGCGGGAGGGTTAGGTACGCAGTATTTT.

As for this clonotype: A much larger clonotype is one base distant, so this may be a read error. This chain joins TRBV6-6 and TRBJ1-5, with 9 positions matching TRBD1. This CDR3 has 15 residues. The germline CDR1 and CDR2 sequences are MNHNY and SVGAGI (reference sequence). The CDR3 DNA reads TGTGCCAGCAGCCCGGGACAGGGCAGCATTCAGCCCCAGCATTTT. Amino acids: CASSPGQGSIQPQHF.

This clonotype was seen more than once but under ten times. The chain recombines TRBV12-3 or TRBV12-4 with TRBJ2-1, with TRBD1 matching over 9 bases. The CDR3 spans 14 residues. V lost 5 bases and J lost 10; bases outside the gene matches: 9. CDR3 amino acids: CASSDGDRAEEQFF. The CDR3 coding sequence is TGTGCCAGCAGTGACGGGGACAGGGCCGAGGAGCAGTTCTTC.

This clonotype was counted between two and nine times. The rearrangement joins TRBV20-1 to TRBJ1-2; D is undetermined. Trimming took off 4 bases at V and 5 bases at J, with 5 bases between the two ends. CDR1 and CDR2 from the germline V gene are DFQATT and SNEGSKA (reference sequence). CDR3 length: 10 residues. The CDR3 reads CSATQYGYTF. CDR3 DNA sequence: TGCAGTGCTACCCAATATGGCTACACCTTC.

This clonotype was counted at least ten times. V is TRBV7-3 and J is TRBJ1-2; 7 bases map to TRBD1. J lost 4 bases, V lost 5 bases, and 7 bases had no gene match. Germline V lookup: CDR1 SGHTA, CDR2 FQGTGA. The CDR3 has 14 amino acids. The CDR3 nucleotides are TGTGCCAGCAGCCCCGGAGGGGGCCGCTATGGCTACACCTTC. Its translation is CASSPGGGRYGYTF. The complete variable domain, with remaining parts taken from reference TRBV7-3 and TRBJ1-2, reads GAGVSQTPSNKVTEKGKYVELRCDPISGHTALYWYRQSLGQGPEFLIYFQGTGAADDSGLPNDRFFAVRPEGSVSTLKIQRTERGDSAVYLCASSPGGGRYGYTFGSGTRLTVV.

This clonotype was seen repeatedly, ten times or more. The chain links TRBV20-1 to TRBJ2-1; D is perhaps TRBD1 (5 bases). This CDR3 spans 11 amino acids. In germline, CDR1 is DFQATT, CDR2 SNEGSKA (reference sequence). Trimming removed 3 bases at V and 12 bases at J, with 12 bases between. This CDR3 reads CSASRDHPQFF. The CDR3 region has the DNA TGCAGTGCTAGCAGGGATCACCCGCAGTTCTTC.

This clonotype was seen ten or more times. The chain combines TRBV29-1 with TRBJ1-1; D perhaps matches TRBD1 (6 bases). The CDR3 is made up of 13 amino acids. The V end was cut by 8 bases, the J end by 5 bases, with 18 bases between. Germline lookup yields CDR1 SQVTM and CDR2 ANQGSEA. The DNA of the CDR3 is TGCAGCTACGCCGGGGGCGCGGATACTGAAGCTTTCTTT. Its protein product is CSYAGGADTEAFF.

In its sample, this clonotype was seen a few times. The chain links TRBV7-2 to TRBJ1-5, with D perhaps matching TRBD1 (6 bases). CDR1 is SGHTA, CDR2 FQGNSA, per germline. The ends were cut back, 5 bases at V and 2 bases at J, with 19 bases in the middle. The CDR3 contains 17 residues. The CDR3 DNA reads TGTGCCAGCAGCGGTTCTGCGGGGGCGGATCGCAATCAGCCCCAGCATTTT. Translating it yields CASSGSAGADRNQPQHF.

The CDR3: CASSQGLAGAGETQYF. CDR3 coding DNA: TGCGCCAGCAGCCAGGGACTAGCGGGGGCCGGGGAGACCCAGTACTTC. The chain couples TRBV4-3 to TRBJ2-5, with 14 bases lining up with TRBD2. The CDR3 runs to 16 residues. Germline trimming cut 3 bases from V and 5 bases from J; bases unmatched to any gene: 5. The germline CDR1 and CDR2 sequences are LGHNA and YSLEER.

The CDR3 reads CSASEAGGTGELFF. In nucleotides, the CDR3 is TGCAGTGCTAGTGAGGCGGGAGGGACCGGGGAGCTGTTTTTT. This rearrangement joins TRBV20-1 to TRBJ2-2; 9 bases agree with TRBD2. Losses at the gene ends were 3 bases for V and 5 bases for J; bases not matched to a gene: 4. CDR1 and CDR2 from the germline V gene are DFQATT and SNEGSKA (reference sequence). The CDR3 is 14 residues long.

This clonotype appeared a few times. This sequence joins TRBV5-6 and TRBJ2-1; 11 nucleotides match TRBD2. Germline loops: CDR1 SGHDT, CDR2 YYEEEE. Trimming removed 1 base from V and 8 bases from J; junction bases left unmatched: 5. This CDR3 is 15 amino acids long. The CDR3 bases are TGTGCCAGCAGCTTGATAGCGGGAGGGCCAGATGAGCAGTTCTTC. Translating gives CASSLIAGGPDEQFF.

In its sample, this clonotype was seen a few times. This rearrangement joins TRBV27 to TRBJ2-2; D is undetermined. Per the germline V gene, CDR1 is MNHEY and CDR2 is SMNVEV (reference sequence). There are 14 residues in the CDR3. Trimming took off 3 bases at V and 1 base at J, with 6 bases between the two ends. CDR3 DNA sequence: TGTGCCAGCAGTTTTACCAGGAACACCGGGGAGCTGTTTTTT. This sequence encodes CASSFTRNTGELFF.

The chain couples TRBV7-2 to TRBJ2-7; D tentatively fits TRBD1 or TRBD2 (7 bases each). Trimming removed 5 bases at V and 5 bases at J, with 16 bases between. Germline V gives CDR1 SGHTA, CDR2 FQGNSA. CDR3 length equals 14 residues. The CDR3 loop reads CASSVGQAGDEQYF. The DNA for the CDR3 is TGTGCCAGCAGCGTAGGACAGGCGGGAGACGAGCAGTACTTC.

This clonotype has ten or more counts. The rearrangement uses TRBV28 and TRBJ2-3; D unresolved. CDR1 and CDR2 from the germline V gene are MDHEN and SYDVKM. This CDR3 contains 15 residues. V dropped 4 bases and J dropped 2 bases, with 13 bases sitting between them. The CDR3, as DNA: TGTGCCAGCAGTTCCCCGCCCCAGCTCACAGATACGCAGTATTTT. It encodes CASSSPPQLTDTQYF.

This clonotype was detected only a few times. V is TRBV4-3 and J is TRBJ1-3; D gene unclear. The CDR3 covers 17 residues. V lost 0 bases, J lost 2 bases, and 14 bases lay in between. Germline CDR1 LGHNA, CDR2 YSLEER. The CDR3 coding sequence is TGCGCCAGCAGCCAAGATATGTCCGCGGGAACTGGAAACACCATATATTTT. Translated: CASSQDMSAGTGNTIYF.

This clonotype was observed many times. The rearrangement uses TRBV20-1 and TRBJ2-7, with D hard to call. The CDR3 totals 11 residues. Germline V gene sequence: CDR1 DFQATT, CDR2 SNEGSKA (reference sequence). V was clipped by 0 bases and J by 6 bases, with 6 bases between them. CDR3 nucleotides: TGCAGTGCTAGAGACGGGCGCGAGCAGTACTTC. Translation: CSARDGREQYF.

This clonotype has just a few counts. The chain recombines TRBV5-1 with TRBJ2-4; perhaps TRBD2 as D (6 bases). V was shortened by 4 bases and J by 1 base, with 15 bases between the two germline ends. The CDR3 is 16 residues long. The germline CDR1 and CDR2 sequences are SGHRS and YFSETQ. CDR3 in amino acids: CASSLGGGPAKNIQYF. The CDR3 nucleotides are TGCGCCAGCAGCCTCGGAGGAGGGCCGGCCAAAAACATTCAGTACTTC.

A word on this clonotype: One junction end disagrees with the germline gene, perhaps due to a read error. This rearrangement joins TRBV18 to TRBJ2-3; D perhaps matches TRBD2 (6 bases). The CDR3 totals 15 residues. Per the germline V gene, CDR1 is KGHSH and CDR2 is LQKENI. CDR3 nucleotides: TGTGCCAGCTCCCCAGCCGGGGGTAGCAGAGATACGCAGTATTTT. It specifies CASSPAGGSRDTQYF.

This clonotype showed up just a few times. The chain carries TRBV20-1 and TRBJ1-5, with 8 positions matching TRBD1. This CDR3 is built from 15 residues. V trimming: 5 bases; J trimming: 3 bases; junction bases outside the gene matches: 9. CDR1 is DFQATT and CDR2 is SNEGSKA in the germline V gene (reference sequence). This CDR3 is CSASGWTGYNQPQHF. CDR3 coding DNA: TGCAGTGCTTCCGGATGGACAGGGTACAATCAGCCCCAGCATTTT.

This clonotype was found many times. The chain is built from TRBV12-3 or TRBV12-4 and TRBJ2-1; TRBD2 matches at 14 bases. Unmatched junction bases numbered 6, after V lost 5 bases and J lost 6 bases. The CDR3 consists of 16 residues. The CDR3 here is CASSASGTSGSNEQFF. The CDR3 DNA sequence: TGTGCCAGCAGTGCCTCCGGGACTAGCGGGAGCAATGAGCAGTTCTTC.

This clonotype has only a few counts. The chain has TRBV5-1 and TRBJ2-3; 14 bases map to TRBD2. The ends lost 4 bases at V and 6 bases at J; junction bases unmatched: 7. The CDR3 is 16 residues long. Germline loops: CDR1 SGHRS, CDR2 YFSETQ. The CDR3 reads CASSHGTSGRGDTQYF. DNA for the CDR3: TGCGCCAGCAGCCACGGGACTAGCGGGAGAGGGGATACGCAGTATTTT.

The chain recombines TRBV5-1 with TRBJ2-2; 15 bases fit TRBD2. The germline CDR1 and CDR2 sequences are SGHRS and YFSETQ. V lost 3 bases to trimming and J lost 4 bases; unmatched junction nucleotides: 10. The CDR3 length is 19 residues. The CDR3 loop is CASSSGLAGGISITGELFF. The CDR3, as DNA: TGCGCCAGCAGCTCAGGACTAGCGGGGGGGATTTCGATCACCGGGGAGCTGTTTTTT.

The CDR3 loop reads CASSYGWTGAYNEQFF. The CDR3 DNA reads TGTGCCAGCAGTTACGGATGGACAGGCGCCTACAATGAGCAGTTCTTC. The V and J genes are TRBV6-2 or TRBV6-3 and TRBJ2-1; 7 nucleotides align to TRBD1. With V trimmed by 2 bases and J by 2 bases, 6 bases remained unmatched. Germline V gene lookup returns CDR1 MNHEY and CDR2 SVGEGT. This CDR3 has 16 residues.

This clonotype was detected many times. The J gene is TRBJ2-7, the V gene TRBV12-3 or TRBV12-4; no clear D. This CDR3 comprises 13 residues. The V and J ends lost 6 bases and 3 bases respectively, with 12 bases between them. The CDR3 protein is CASSLSIVYEQYF. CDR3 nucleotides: TGTGCCAGCAGCCTGAGTATCGTCTACGAGCAGTACTTC.

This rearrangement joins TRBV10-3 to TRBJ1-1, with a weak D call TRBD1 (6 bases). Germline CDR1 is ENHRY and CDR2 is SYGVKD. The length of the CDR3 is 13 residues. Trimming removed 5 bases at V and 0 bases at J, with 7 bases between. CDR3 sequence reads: CAISTGLNTEAFF. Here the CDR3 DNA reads TGTGCCATCAGTACAGGGCTGAACACTGAAGCTTTCTTT.

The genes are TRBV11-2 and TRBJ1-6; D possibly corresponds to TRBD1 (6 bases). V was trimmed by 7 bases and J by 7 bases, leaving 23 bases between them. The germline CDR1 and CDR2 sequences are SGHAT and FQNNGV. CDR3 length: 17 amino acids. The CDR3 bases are TGTGCCAGCACACTCCTTCGAGGGGGGGTAGGGAATTCACCCCTCCACTTT. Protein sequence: CASTLLRGGVGNSPLHF. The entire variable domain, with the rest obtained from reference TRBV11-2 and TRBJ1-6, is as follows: EAGVAQSPRYKIIEKRQSVAFWCNPISGHATLYWYQQILGQGPKLLIQFQNNGVVDDSQLPKDRFSAERLKGVDSTLKIQPAKLEDSAVYLCASTLLRGGVGNSPLHFGNGTRLTVT.

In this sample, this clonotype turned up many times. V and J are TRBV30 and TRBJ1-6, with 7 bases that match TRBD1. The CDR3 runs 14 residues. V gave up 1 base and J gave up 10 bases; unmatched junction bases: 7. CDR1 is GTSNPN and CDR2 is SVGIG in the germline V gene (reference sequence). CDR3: CAWSGNRGGSPLHF. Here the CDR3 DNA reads TGTGCCTGGAGTGGGAACAGGGGTGGCTCACCCCTCCACTTT. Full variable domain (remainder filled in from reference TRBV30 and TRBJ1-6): SQTIHQWPATLVQPVGSPLSLECTVEGTSNPNLYWYRQAAGRGLQLLFYSVGIGQISSEVPQNLSASRPQDRQFILSSKKLLLSDSGFYLCAWSGNRGGSPLHFGNGTRLTVT.